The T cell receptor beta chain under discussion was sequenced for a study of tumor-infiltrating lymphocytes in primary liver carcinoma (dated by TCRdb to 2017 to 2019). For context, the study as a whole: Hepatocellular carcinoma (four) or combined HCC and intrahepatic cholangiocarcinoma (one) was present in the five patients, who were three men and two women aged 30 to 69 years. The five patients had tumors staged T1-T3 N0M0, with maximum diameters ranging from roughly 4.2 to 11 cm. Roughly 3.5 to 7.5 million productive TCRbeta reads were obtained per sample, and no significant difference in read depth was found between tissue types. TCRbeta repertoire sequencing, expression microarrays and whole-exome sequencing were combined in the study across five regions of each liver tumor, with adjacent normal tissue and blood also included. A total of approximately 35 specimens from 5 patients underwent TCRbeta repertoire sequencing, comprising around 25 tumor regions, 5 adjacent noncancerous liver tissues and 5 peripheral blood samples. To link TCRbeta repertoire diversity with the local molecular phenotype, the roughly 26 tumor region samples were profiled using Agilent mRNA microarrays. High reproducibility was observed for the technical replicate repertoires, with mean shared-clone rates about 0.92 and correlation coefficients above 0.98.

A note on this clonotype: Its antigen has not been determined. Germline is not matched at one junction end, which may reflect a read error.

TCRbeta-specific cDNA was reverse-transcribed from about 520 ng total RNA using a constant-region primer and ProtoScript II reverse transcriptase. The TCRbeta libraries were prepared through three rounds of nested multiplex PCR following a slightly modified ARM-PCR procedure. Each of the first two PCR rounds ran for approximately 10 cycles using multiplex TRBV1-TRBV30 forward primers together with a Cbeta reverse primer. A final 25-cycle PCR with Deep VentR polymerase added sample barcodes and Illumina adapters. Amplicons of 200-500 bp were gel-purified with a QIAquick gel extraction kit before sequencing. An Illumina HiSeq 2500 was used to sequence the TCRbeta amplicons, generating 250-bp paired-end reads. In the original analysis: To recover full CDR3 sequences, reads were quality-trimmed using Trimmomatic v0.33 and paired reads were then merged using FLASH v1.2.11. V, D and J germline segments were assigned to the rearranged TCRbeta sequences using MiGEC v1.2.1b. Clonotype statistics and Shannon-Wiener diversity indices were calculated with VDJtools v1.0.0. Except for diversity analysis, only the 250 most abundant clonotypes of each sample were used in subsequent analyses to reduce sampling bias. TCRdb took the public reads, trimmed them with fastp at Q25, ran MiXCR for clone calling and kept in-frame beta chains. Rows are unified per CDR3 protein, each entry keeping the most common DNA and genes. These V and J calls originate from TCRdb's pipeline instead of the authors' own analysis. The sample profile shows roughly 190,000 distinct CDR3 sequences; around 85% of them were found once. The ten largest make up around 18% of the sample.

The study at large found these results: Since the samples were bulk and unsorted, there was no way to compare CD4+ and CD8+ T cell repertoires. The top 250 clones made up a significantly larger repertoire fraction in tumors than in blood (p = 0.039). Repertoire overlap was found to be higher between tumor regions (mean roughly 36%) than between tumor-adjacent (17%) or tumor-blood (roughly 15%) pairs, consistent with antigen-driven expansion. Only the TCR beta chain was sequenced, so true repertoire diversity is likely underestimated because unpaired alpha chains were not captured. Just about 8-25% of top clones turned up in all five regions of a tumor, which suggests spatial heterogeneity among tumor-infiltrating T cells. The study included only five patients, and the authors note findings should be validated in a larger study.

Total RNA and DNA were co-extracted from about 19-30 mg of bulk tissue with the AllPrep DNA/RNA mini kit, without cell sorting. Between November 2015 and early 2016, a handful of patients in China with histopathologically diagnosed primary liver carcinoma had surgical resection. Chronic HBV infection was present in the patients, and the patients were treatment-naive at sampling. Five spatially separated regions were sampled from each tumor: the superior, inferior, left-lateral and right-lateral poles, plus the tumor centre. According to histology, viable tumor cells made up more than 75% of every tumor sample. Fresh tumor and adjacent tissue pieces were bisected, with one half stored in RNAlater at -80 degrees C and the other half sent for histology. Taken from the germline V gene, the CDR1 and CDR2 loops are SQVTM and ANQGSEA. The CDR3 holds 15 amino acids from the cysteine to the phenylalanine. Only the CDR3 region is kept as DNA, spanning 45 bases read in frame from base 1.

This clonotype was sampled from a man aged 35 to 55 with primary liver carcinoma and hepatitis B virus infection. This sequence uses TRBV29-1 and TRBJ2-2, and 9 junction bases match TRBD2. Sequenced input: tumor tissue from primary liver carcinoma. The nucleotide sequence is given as TGTAGCGTTGGGACTAGCACGGCGAACACCAGGGAGCTGTTTTTT. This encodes CSVGTSTANTRELFF.